The clone carrying this T cell receptor beta chain was observed a single time. Ipilimumab CTLA-4 blockade and focal radiation were given to patients with chemo-refractory metastatic non-small-cell lung cancer. The V gene's germline CDR1 is SGDLS and CDR2 YYNGEE. Trimming shortened V by 1 base and J by 0 bases, and 14 bases separated the two germline ends. This CDR3 spans 17 amino acids. The data were produced by immunoSEQ multiplex PCR, yet TCRdb's version contains in-frame clones alone and is incomplete. The sample consists of fewer than 45,000 clones, just under 75% of them appearing once. The data stem from a study of radiotherapy plus CTLA-4 blockade in lung cancer. Background on the study: Objective responses occurred in around 20% of patients; 31% had disease control.

The TCR originated in a human donor with non-small cell lung cancer who had stable disease on radiotherapy plus ipilimumab. Here the sequenced sample was peripheral blood, taken from a patient treated with radiotherapy plus ipilimumab. The rearrangement links TRBV9 to TRBJ2-1; tentatively, D is TRBD1 (6 bases). The CDR3 nucleotides read TGTGCCAGCAGCGTATTCCAGGACAGAAGCTCCTACAATGAGCAGTTCTTC. This gives the protein CASSVFQDRSSYNEQFF.